The 23 T cell receptor beta chains given below trace back to one sample, sequenced in a study of blood T cell repertoires in COVID-19. Profiled with immunoSEQ multiplex PCR; TCRdb holds only in-frame clones, not every one. The data show about 170,000 clones, roughly 93% seen once. Sequencing used peripheral blood. These receptors originate from a man younger than 30 with COVID-19, enrolled during active disease.

This chain links TRBV10-3 with TRBJ2-1; 10 bases map to TRBD2. The V and J ends lost 3 bases and 0 bases, in that order; junction bases with no gene match: 5. This CDR3 region has 17 residues. CDR1 is ENHRY, CDR2 SYGVKD, per germline. The CDR3 DNA follows: TGTGCCATCAGTGACCTTAGCGGGAGGCGCTCCTACAATGAGCAGTTCTTC. This encodes CAISDLSGRRSYNEQFF.

The CDR3: CASSSPGQGVDNYGYTF. For the CDR3, the DNA is TGTGCCAGCAGTTCTCCGGGACAGGGGGTTGATAACTATGGCTACACCTTC. The chain recombines TRBV28 with TRBJ1-2, with 11 bases matching TRBD1. Germline V gene lookup returns CDR1 MDHEN and CDR2 SYDVKM. This CDR3 comprises 17 residues. Trimming took 4 bases from V and 1 from J; bases not matched to a gene: 8.

The V gene is TRBV19, the J gene TRBJ1-1, with D perhaps TRBD1 (5 bases). The CDR3 covers 14 residues. Trimming removed 2 bases from V and 1 base from J, with 8 bases in between. Germline assignment: CDR1 LNHDA and CDR2 SQIVND (reference sequence). CDR3 nucleotide sequence: TGTGCCAGTAGTATAAACAGGCGGAACACTGAAGCTTTCTTT. It yields the protein CASSINRRNTEAFF.

CDR3 DNA: TGTGCCACCAGCAGAGATACGGGCGGGTCGGATACGCAGTATTTT. Amino acids: CATSRDTGGSDTQYF. The chain is built from TRBV15 and TRBJ2-3, with a tentative D call TRBD2 (5 bases). Trimming cost V 0 bases and J 6 bases, with 13 bases left between them. CDR1 LNHNV and CDR2 YYDKDF come from the germline V gene (reference sequence). The CDR3 runs 15 residues.

Regarding this clone: The same CDR3 arises from other DNA sequences in this sample as well. V and J are TRBV24-1 and TRBJ2-1; the match to TRBD2 covers 12 bases. The CDR3 sequence is 16 residues long. V lost 4 bases, J lost 2 bases, and 2 bases stayed unmatched. The germline V gene has CDR1 KGHDR and CDR2 SFDVKD. CDR3 amino acids: CATSDPSGRAYNEQFF. The CDR3 coding sequence is TGTGCCACCAGTGACCCTAGCGGGAGGGCCTACAATGAGCAGTTCTTC.

V gene TRBV19 combines with J gene TRBJ2-2; a possible D gene is TRBD2 (7 bases). The germline CDR1 and CDR2 sequences are LNHDA and SQIVND (reference sequence). V was pared by 8 bases and J by 1 base, with 14 bases between. The CDR3 runs to 15 residues. CDR3 protein: CASGRGHLNTGELFF. The CDR3 DNA follows: TGTGCCAGTGGGCGGGGGCACCTGAACACCGGGGAGCTGTTTTTT. The variable domain in full, completed from reference TRBV19 and TRBJ2-2, reads DGGITQSPKYLFRKEGQNVTLSCEQNLNHDAMYWYRQDPGQGLRLIYYSQIVNDFQKGDIAEGYSVSREKKESFPLTVTSAQKNPTAFYLCASGRGHLNTGELFFGEGSRLTVL.

This chain uses TRBV24-1 with TRBJ1-2; no reliable D call. V was trimmed by 3 bases and J by 8 bases, leaving 9 bases between them. The CDR3 contains 12 residues. CDR1 KGHDR and CDR2 SFDVKD come from the germline V gene. The CDR3 bases are TGTGCCACCAGTGATACCCGAGAGGGCTACACCTTC. Translation gives CATSDTREGYTF.

The CDR3 nucleotides read TGTGCCAGCAGGACAGGGTACTACGAGCAGTACTTC. Its protein product is CASRTGYYEQYF. V usage is TRBV27 and J usage is TRBJ2-7; TRBD1 agrees at 7 bases. The germline V gene has CDR1 MNHEY and CDR2 SMNVEV (reference sequence). Trimming removed 6 bases from V and 3 bases from J; junction bases left unmatched: 2. This CDR3 contains 12 residues.

The chain links TRBV18 to TRBJ2-7, with TRBD1 identical over 9 bases. CDR3 length equals 14 residues. The V and J ends lost 6 bases and 4 bases, in that order; junction bases with no gene match: 7. Germline loops: CDR1 KGHSH, CDR2 LQKENI. The CDR3 bases are TGTGCCAGCTCTAACTACAGGGGGCAATACGAGCAGTACTTC. Translating gives CASSNYRGQYEQYF.

The chain is built from TRBV28 and TRBJ1-1; 7 positions agree with TRBD1. Trimming took 8 bases from V and 0 from J; bases not matched to a gene: 9. The CDR3 runs to 15 residues. Per the germline V gene, CDR1 is MDHEN and CDR2 is SYDVKM. CDR3 sequence: CASPAGDRVNTEAFF. Written as DNA, the CDR3 is TGTGCCAGCCCGGCGGGCGACAGGGTGAACACTGAAGCTTTCTTT.

The chain couples TRBV29-1 to TRBJ1-1; D gene unclear. CDR1 and CDR2 (germline): SQVTM, ANQGSEA. The CDR3 loop spans 12 amino acids. Trimming shortened V by 4 bases and J by 8 bases, and 14 bases separated the two germline ends. The CDR3 region is CSVVGSGEEAFF. The CDR3 DNA sequence: TGCAGCGTTGTCGGGTCTGGTGAGGAAGCTTTCTTT.

The chain joins TRBV5-5 to TRBJ1-6; D remains unclear. Germline loops: CDR1 SGHKS, CDR2 YYEKEE (reference sequence). Deletions cut 2 bases from V and 5 bases from J, with 11 bases between. The CDR3 has 15 amino acids. CDR3 bases: TGTGCCAGCAGCTTCCGGGAGCTAAATAATTCACCCCTCCACTTT. Protein: CASSFRELNNSPLHF.

The chain recombines TRBV4-3 with TRBJ1-5; 9 nucleotides align to TRBD1. The CDR3 length is 15 residues. The germline V gene has CDR1 LGHNA and CDR2 YSLEER. V was pared by 6 bases and J by 1 base, with 4 bases of the junction left unmatched. CDR3 loop: CASRPGTGSNQPQHF. The CDR3, as DNA: TGCGCCAGCAGACCAGGGACAGGGAGCAATCAGCCCCAGCATTTT.

This chain links TRBV7-9 with TRBJ2-1; D unclear. CDR3 length: 11 amino acids. Per germline, CDR1 SEHNR and CDR2 FQNEAQ (reference sequence). V dropped 5 bases and J dropped 4 bases, with 3 bases sitting between them. The CDR3 nucleotides read TGTGCCAGCAGCCCGTACAATGAGCAGTTCTTC. This gives the protein CASSPYNEQFF.

This chain uses TRBV9 with TRBJ2-6; 7 bases are shared with TRBD2. The CDR3 runs to 17 residues. V lost 0 bases and J lost 0; bases outside the gene matches: 3. CDR1 and CDR2 from the germline V gene are SGDLS and YYNGEE. CDR3 protein: CASSVGGRASGANVLTF. As DNA, the CDR3 is TGTGCCAGCAGCGTAGGGGGGAGGGCCTCTGGGGCCAACGTCCTGACTTTC.

The chain is built from TRBV30 and TRBJ1-6; 10 bases align to TRBD1. CDR1 is GTSNPN, CDR2 SVGIG, per germline (reference sequence). The CDR3 is made up of 14 amino acids. V was clipped by 2 bases and J by 7 bases; unmatched bases: 2. CDR3 loop: CAWSWGQGNSPLHF. The CDR3 nucleotides are TGTGCCTGGAGTTGGGGACAGGGGAATTCACCCCTCCACTTT.

The rearrangement uses TRBV30 and TRBJ2-7, with TRBD2 matching 14 bases. This CDR3 has 14 residues. Germline trimming cut 3 bases from V and 9 bases from J; bases unmatched to any gene: 7. The germline CDR1 and CDR2 sequences are GTSNPN and SVGIG (reference sequence). CDR3 loop: CAWRMGLAGVAQYF. Here the CDR3 DNA reads TGTGCCTGGAGGATGGGACTAGCGGGAGTCGCGCAGTACTTC.

The chain is built from TRBV6-6 and TRBJ2-1; no clear D gene. CDR3 length equals 12 residues. Germline V gene lookup returns CDR1 MNHNY and CDR2 SVGAGI (reference sequence). Trimming took 6 bases from V and 4 from J, leaving 7 bases between them. The CDR3: CASSHTYNEQFF. As DNA, the CDR3 is TGTGCCAGCAGCCACACATACAATGAGCAGTTCTTC.

The gene calls are TRBV24-1 and TRBJ1-2; D is perhaps TRBD1 (5 bases). This CDR3 is 14 amino acids long. From germline, CDR1 is KGHDR and CDR2 SFDVKD. Trimming left V 3 bases short and J 6 bases short, with 13 bases between. CDR3 loop: CATSDPGPPHGYTF. DNA for the CDR3: TGTGCCACCAGTGATCCAGGGCCCCCCCATGGCTACACCTTC.

The chain uses TRBV24-1 and TRBJ2-1; 9 nucleotides align to TRBD2. This CDR3 has 18 residues. Per the germline V gene, CDR1 is KGHDR and CDR2 is SFDVKD. V trimming: 1 base; J trimming: 5 bases; junction bases outside the gene matches: 11. As DNA, the CDR3 is TGTGCCACCAGTGATTTCCCGGATGAAATAGCGGGAGACAATGAGCAGTTCTTC. It codes for CATSDFPDEIAGDNEQFF.

V and J are TRBV20-1 and TRBJ1-1; possible D gene TRBD1, 6 bases. CDR3 length equals 10 residues. Germline V lookup: CDR1 DFQATT, CDR2 SNEGSKA (reference sequence). Trimming removed 4 bases at V and 12 bases at J, with 12 bases between. DNA of the CDR3: TGCAGTGCTACAACCGGGACAACTTTCTTT. It codes for CSATTGTTFF.

This clone has only one observation. The V call is TRBV6-6, the J call TRBJ1-6; tentative D call: TRBD1 (5 bases). Per germline, CDR1 MNHNY and CDR2 SVGAGI (reference sequence). This CDR3 has 16 residues. V gave up 2 bases and J gave up 9 bases, with 17 bases separating them. The CDR3 protein is CASSYPPTGVSSPLHF. CDR3 DNA sequence: TGTGCCAGCAGTTACCCACCTACAGGCGTTAGTTCACCCCTCCACTTT.

The rearrangement links TRBV28 to TRBJ2-7, with 12 bases that match TRBD2. CDR3 length: 16 residues. The junction had 14 bases not matched to a gene; V was cut back by 5 bases and J by 9 bases. In germline, CDR1 is MDHEN, CDR2 SYDVKM. CDR3 nucleotides: TGTGCCAGCAGTCCGCGATTGACTAGCGGGAGTAAGCGGCAGTACTTC. This gives the protein CASSPRLTSGSKRQYF.